The following is a T cell receptor beta chain sequence with its context. Its antigen is still unknown. The sample originates from a study of tumor and adjacent non-tumor tissue in lung cancer. The study, taken as a whole, reports: In normal lung, the top 100 clones were significantly more dominant than in tumor. Compared with tumor, normal lung showed significantly lower TCR diversity.

The germline V gene encodes CDR1 SGHRS and CDR2 YFSETQ. This CDR3 region has 15 residues. Deletions cut 4 bases from V and 4 bases from J, with 14 bases between. No cell sorting was done before RNA was extracted from the tissue. More than 3 cm separated this lung sample from the edge of the tumor. Three rounds of nested PCR, following a modified ARM-PCR protocol, produced the TCRbeta library. Each CDR3 protein is one row after TCRdb ran MiXCR on the multiplex PCR reads. The table has fewer than 100,000 distinct CDR3 sequences, 75% to 85% seen once; the top ten hold 20% to 25%. What was sequenced was distant non-tumor lung tissue. The receptor's source is a woman in her forties or fifties with non-small cell lung cancer. This chain connects TRBV5-1 to TRBJ2-2, with D hard to call. CDR3 coding DNA: TGCGCCAGCAGCACACCCCTCGCGGCCACCGGGGAGCTGTTTTTT. Amino acid sequence: CASSTPLAATGELFF.